This TCR beta chain was retrieved from a study of cytomegalovirus exposure and HLA in healthy donors (dated by TCRdb to 2017 to 2019). Looking at the study overall: An earlier analysis of several hundred of the donors reported approximately 300 Gb of sequence data and around 120 million unique TCR beta sequences obtained from approximately 180 million T cells. An early release covering roughly 640 HLA-typed donors comprised 250 to 350 gigabases of sequencing data and around 85 million unique TCR sequences. Of the 300 to 500 genotyped donors, 81% were placed in the genetic ancestry cluster associated with self-reported Caucasian donors. The aim of the study was to test whether cataloging public T cell receptors could identify signatures of past pathogen exposure. The study used immunosequencing to profile the T cell repertoires of 666 subjects and linked those repertoires to cytomegalovirus serostatus. Along with the roughly 610-subject first cohort, a separate validation cohort of over a hundred different subjects was used. To predict cytomegalovirus infection status, the study combined high-throughput TCR immunosequencing, statistical association of individual TCRs with disease status, and machine learning. A later analysis re-examined previously published TCR beta repertoires from 600 to 700 donors and added high-resolution HLA genotyping to investigate patterns of TCR occurrence. Rather than using new phenotypic data, the later analysis identified candidate immune exposures from TCR beta sequences and from how often those sequences occurred across donors. To decide whether each TCR beta V gene segment behaved as functional or pseudogenic, an earlier analysis of over 500 of the donors relied on high-throughput TCR beta sequencing. Alongside the repertoire data, information on donor age, sex, ethnicity and CMV serostatus was compiled. Genome-wide SNP genotypes for about 55% of the 666 donors were used in a later genetic analysis, which treated that subset as a discovery cohort. Every repertoire in the discovery cohort had been generated on one and the same sequencing platform. HLA typing covered class I and class II loci at four-digit resolution. The number of typed donors differed by locus: roughly 629-640 for A, B, C, DRB1 and DQB1; 522 for DQA1; 606 for DPA1; and 450 to 480 for DPB1. Several DR-DQ haplotypes were treated as single units for association and clustering because of strong linkage in the cohort. On average, 235,054 unique TCR beta nucleotide sequences were sequenced per donor among a few hundred genotyped donors of the cohort, with 15% to 20% of those sequences being non-productive.

The library came from the immunoSEQ multiplex PCR assay. A mixture of 60 forward primers for TCR Vbeta segments and 13 reverse primers for TCR Jbeta segments was used in the multiplex PCR. A multiplex PCR assay on genomic DNA amplified the CDR3 region of rearranged TCR beta genes. Amplified TCR beta libraries were sequenced as 87-base-pair reads on the Illumina HiSeq System. Per the original workflow: In a later analysis, 70 million to 95 million unique TCR beta chains were counted across the roughly 610 repertoires, and some 10 million of these chains were shared by at least two donors. A nearest-neighbor algorithm error-corrected the raw reads and collapsed the reads into unique sequences, merging closely related sequences to remove PCR and sequencing errors. To assign V, D and J gene segments, CDR3 sequences were aligned to IMGT reference sequences. Each retained sequence needed at least a six-nucleotide match to both a V gene segment and a J gene segment. A rearrangement was called productive if the CDR3 had no stop codons and remained in frame with V and J, and every other rearrangement was called non-productive. CDR3 was defined by IMGT convention, running from the second conserved V-encoded cysteine to the conserved J-encoded phenylalanine. The earlier analysis of 500 to 650 of the donors excluded any sequence lacking an unambiguous match to a single V gene segment. In an earlier analysis of approximately 560 of the donors, a V segment was called functional when productive rearrangements were above 56.7%, and segregating when the standard deviation between donors exceeded 5%. A statistical classification framework was built for diagnosing cytomegalovirus status from the catalog of TCR beta chain sequences. A later analysis assigned V and J genes by comparing TCR nucleotide sequences with IMGT/GENE-DB human TR gene sequences. Using the TCRdist pipeline, a later analysis assigned CDR3 sequences along with most-parsimonious VDJ recombination scenarios. A later analysis defined each TCR beta chain by its CDR3 amino acid sequence plus V-gene family, and excluded reads lacking a unique V-gene family. As a way to deal with suspected cross-contamination and a sequencing artifact, a later analysis dropped 450 to 600 nucleotide sequences that were highly shared and had low generation probability. For each public chain, a later analysis derived a clonal expansion index from normalized ranks of inferred template counts within each repertoire. In a later analysis, generation probabilities were computed with a VDJ recombination model fitted to out-of-frame rearrangements, and the resulting probabilities were checked against IGoR. Hypergeometric tests were used in a later analysis to score TCR-TCR, TCR-HLA and TCR-CMV co-occurrence, with a repertoire-size bias correction applied to the TCR pairs. False discovery rates were estimated in a later analysis by permuting HLA or CMV assignments 20 times. In a later analysis, co-occurring TCRs were grouped with DBSCAN, and TCRdist sequence similarity was added when clustering was performed within HLA-allele-positive subsets. For co-occurrence clustering, repertoires with fewer than 30,000 or more than 120,000 public chains were excluded, along with a handful of repertoires with anomalous nucleotide sharing. TCRdb holds this immuneACCESS table with in-frame rearrangements only. Some clones are missing; in checked studies, unresolved V genes explain under half, and the rest has no known cause. That table supplies the V and J calls and clone size; D and trimming were determined from the DNA. The sample table contains around 170,000 clones; only one count was recorded for around 80% of them. Of the sample, less than 1.5% falls within the top ten clones.

The cohort was made up of 500 to 850 healthy bone marrow donors. Cohort members were all nominally healthy when sampled, although unrecorded immune exposures were likely present. The donor was CMV seropositive and belonged to the group of about 290 seropositive cohort members. A peripheral blood sample was collected from each donor, and TCR beta sequencing was performed on peripheral blood mononuclear cells. Genomic DNA extraction from the blood cell samples was performed with the Qiagen DNeasy Blood Extraction Kit. Concerning this clone itself: Its cognate antigen has yet to be identified. An end of the junction does not agree with germline; a read error may underlie this.

What the authors observed across the whole study: In a later analysis, the rate of TCR association differed among HLA loci, with DRB1 alleles having the most associated TCRs and HLA-C alleles having the fewest. When HLA alleles, especially DR and DQ, strongly co-occurred, TCR associations were difficult to assign to individual alleles. In vitro tests confirmed that a few of the cytomegalovirus-associated TCR beta chains recognize cytomegalovirus antigens. While some public TCRs were present in many individuals, most TCR sequences turned up only very rarely across donors. A later analysis associated roughly 17,000 TCR beta sequences with specific HLA alleles at a false discovery rate of 0.05. The authors suggested that the approach could potentially be extended to other disease states and immunological phenotypes. Presence/absence analyses assumed roughly uniform sequencing depth across donors, an assumption that may not hold. A later analysis found that most CMV-associated TCR beta chains appeared HLA-restricted, with HLA associations seemingly driven largely by CMV exposure. The only immune exposure information available for the cohort was CMV serostatus. A total of fewer than 200 TCR beta chains were listed by the study as associated with cytomegalovirus. Because counts were too low, roughly 18 rarely observed V segments, including chromosome 9 orphons, were left out of the earlier analysis of approximately 580 of the donors. Some IMGT-functional V segments, including TRBV6-2 and TRBV6-3, could not be told apart with the 87-base-pair reads, so those segments were excluded. The classifier was reported to diagnose cytomegalovirus status with high specificity and sensitivity in both the original and validation cohorts. Linkage disequilibrium might explain the correlated functional status among segregating V segments, but an unknown experimental factor could not be excluded. Broadly in line with IMGT annotations, most TCR beta V segments showed up in productive rearrangements about 87% or about 30% of the time in an earlier analysis of 450 to 600 of the donors. A cluster of highly shared sequence variants was judged likely to be a technical artifact of the sequencing pipeline. In a later genetic analysis, fewer N-insertions in productive TCRs were reported among donors in an Asian-associated ancestry cluster than the roughly 640-donor mean. A further reported finding was that TCR beta sequences accurately predicted the HLA-A and HLA-B alleles for most subjects in the first cohort. Because some donors lacked HLA typing at each locus, the association tests relied only on the typed subset. Compared with equally common non-associated chains, HLA-associated TCR beta chains in a later analysis were more clonally expanded and had lower generation probabilities. V-gene and J-gene trimming of TCR beta chains was associated with a missense DCLRE1C variant in a later genetic analysis, and the association was replicated in an independent cohort. In this cohort, only TCR beta chains were sequenced, and detectable features were limited by the absence of alpha or paired-chain data. In a later analysis, several top co-occurrence clusters were reported to appear linked to parvovirus B19, influenza, CMV and Epstein-Barr virus.

Sequences SGHRS (CDR1) and YFSETQ (CDR2) are obtained from the germline V gene. The CDR3 covers 17 residues, taking in both the cysteine and the phenylalanine. Left in the record is the CDR3 DNA by itself, 51 bases read in frame from the first base. This receptor chain uses TRBV5-1 and TRBJ2-5; 14 bases in the junction line up with TRBD2. The receptor comes from a girl between 5 and 17 years old in good health and CMV-seropositive. Material for sequencing was PBMCs. At the DNA level, the sequence is TGCGCCAGCGGCTTGGGGTGGACTAGCGGGGGGACAGAGACCCAGTACTTC. Its protein reads: CASGLGWTSGGTETQYF.